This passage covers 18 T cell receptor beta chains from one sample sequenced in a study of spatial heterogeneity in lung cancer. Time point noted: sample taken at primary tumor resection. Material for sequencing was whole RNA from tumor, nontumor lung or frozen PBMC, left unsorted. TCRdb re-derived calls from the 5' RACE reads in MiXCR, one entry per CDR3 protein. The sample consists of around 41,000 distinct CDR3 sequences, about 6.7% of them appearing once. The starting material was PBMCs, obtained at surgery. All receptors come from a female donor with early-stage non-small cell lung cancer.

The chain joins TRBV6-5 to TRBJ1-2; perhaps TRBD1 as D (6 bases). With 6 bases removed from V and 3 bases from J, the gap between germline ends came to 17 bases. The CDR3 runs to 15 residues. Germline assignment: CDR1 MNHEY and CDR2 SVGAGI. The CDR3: CASRPDRFGYYGYTF. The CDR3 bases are TGTGCCAGCAGACCCGACAGGTTCGGGTACTATGGCTACACCTTC.

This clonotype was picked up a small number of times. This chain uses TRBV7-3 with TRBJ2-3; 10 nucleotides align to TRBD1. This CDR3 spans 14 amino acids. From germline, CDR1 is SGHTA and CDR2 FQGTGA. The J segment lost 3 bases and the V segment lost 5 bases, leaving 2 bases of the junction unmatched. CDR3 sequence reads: CASSLDRGTDTQYF. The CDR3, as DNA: TGTGCCAGCAGCCTGGACAGGGGGACAGATACGCAGTATTTT.

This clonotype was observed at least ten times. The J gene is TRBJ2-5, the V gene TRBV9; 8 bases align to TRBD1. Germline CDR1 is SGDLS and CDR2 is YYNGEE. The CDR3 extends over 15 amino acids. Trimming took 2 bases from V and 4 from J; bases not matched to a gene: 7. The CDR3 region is CASSVTGERVETQYF. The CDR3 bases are TGTGCCAGCAGCGTGACAGGGGAGCGGGTAGAGACCCAGTACTTC.

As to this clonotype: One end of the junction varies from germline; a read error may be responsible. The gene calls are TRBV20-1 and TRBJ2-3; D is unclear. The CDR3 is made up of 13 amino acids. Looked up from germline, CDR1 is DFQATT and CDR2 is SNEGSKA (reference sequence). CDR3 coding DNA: TGCAGTTCTAGGGTCCCGACCCTGGGTACGCAGTATTTT. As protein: CSSRVPTLGTQYF.

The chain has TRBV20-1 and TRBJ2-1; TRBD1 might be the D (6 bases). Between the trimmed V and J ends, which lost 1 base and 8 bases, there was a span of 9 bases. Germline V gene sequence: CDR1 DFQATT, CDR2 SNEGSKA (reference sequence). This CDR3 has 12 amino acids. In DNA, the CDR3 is TGCAGTGCTAGAGGGGCAGGGGATGAGCAGTTCTTC. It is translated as CSARGAGDEQFF.

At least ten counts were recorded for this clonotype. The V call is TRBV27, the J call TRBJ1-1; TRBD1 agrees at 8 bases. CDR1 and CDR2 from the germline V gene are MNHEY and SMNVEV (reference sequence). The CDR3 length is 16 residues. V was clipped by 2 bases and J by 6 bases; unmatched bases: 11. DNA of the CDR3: TGTGCCAGCAGTTTACAGGGGGCGGAGGGAGTTGCTGAAGCTTTCTTT. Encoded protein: CASSLQGAEGVAEAFF.

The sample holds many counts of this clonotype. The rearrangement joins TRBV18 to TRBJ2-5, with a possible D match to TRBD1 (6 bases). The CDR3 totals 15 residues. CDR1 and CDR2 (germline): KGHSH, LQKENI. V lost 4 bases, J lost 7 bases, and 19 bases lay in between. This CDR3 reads CASSRWDTLTGTQYF. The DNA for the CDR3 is TGTGCCAGCTCACGGTGGGACACCCTAACAGGGACCCAGTACTTC.

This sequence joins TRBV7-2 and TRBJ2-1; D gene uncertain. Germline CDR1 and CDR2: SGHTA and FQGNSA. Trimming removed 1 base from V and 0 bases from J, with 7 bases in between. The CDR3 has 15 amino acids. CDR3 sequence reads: CASSLGGRSYNEQFF. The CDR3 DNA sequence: TGTGCCAGCAGCTTAGGTGGTCGCTCCTACAATGAGCAGTTCTTC.

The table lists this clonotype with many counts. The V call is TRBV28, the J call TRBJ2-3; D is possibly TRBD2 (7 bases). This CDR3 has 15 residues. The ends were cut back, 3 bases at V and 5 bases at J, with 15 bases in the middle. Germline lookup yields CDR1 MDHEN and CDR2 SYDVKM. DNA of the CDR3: TGTGCCAGCAGTTTTGGGGGGGGCCGATTAGATACGCAGTATTTT. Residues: CASSFGGGRLDTQYF.

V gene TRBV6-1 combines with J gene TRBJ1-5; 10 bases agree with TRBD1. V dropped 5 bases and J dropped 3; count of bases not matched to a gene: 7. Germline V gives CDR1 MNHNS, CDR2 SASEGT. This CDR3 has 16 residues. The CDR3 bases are TGTGCCAGCAGTAGCGGGACAGGGGTGGACAATCAGCCCCAGCATTTT. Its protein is CASSSGTGVDNQPQHF.

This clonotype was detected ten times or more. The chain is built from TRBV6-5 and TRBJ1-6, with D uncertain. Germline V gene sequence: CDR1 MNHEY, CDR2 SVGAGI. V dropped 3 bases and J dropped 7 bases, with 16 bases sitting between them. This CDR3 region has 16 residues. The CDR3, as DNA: TGTGCCAGCAGTTATTTTCGGCCAGGTGAAAATTCACCCCTCCACTTT. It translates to CASSYFRPGENSPLHF.

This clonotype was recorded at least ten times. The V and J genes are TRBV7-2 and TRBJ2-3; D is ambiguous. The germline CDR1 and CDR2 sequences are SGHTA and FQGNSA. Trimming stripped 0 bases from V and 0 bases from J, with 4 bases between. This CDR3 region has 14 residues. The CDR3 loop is CASSLAVSTDTQYF. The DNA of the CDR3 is TGTGCCAGCAGCTTAGCGGTTAGCACAGATACGCAGTATTTT. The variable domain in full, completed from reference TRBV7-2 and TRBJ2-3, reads GAGVSQSPSNKVTEKGKDVELRCDPISGHTALYWYRQSLGQGLEFLIYFQGNSAPDKSGLPSDRFSAERTGGSVSTLTIQRTQQEDSAVYLCASSLAVSTDTQYFGPGTRLTVL.

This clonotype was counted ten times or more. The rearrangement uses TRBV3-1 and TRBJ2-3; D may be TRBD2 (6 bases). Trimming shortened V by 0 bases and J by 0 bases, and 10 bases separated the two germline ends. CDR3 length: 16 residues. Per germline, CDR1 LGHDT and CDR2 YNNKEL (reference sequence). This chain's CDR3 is CASSQEGLASTDTQYF. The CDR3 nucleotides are TGTGCCAGCAGCCAAGAGGGACTGGCTAGCACAGATACGCAGTATTTT.

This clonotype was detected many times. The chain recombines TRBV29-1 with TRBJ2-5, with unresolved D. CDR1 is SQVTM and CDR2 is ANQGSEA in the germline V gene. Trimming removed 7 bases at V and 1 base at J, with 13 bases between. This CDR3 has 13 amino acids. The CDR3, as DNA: TGCAGCGGAGGCTTTGGGATCCAAGAGACCCAGTACTTC. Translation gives CSGGFGIQETQYF.

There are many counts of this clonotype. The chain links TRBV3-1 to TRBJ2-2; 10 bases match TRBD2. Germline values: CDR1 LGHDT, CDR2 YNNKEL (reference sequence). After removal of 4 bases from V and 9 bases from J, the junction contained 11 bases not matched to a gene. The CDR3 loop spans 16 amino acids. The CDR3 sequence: CASSPKRGGYRWELFF. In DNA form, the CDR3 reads TGTGCCAGCAGCCCCAAGCGGGGGGGGTACCGATGGGAGCTGTTTTTT. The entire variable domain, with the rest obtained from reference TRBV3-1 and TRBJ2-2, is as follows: DTAVSQTPKYLVTQMGNDKSIKCEQNLGHDTMYWYKQDSKKFLKIMFSYNNKELIINETVPNRFSPKSPDKAHLNLHINSLELGDSAVYFCASSPKRGGYRWELFFGEGSRLTVL.

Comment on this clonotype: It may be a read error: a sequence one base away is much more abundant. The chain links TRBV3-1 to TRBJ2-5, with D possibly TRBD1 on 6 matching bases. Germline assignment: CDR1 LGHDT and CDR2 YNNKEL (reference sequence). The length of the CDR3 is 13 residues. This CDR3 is CASTTGQQDTQYF. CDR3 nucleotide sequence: TGTGCCAGCACCACCGGACAGCAAGACACCCAGTACTTC.

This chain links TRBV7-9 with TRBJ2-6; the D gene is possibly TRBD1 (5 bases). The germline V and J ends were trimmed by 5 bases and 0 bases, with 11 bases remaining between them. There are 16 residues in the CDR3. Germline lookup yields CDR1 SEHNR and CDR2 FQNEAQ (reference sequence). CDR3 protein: CASSPRASSGANVLTF. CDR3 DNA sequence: TGTGCCAGCAGCCCCAGGGCTAGCTCTGGGGCCAACGTCCTGACTTTC.

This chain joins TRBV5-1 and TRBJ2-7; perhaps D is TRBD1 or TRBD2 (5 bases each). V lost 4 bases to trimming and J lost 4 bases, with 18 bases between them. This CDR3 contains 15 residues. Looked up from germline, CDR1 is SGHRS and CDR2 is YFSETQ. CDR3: CASSPGPGEGYEQYF. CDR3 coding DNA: TGCGCCAGCAGCCCCGGCCCTGGTGAGGGGTACGAGCAGTACTTC.